The rows below give T cell receptor beta chains drawn from one sample of a study of OX40 agonist ivuxolimab in advanced cancers. The data were produced by immunoSEQ multiplex PCR, yet TCRdb's version contains in-frame clones alone and is incomplete. The table has 65,000 to 100,000 clones, about 90% seen once; the top ten hold around 0.35%. The sequencing used CD4+ or CD8+ T cells sorted from blood, collected in a trial of the OX40 agonist ivuxolimab. These receptor sequences come from an adult with an advanced solid tumor such as melanoma, head and neck, liver or kidney cancer. CDR3s include the opening cysteine and the closing phenylalanine or tryptophan. Rows may omit the clone size; those that give it use once, few, many or a size class.

>TRBJ1-5|.|13|TRBV2
CASSDDFLQPQHF
>TRBJ2-1|.|14|TRBV6-1
CASSTGTGGGEQFF
>TRBJ2-2|once|15|TRBV9
CASSLLQGAVGELFF
>TRBJ1-2|few|13|TRBV6-5
CASSLGAHYGYTF
>TRBJ1-2|.|14|TRBV6-1
CASTRLGTGDGYTF
>TRBJ1-2|.|16|TRBV5-1
CASGLGHLPSPYGYTF
>TRBJ1-5|.|14|TRBV4-1
CASSPGGGSRTQHF
>TRBJ1-1|.|13|TRBV9
CASRQTGGTEAFF
>TRBJ2-1|.|12|TRBV11-1
CASSPSVDEQFF
>TRBJ2-1|.|15|TRBV5-8
CASTRSGTGGVEQFF
>TRBJ1-2|.|18|TRBV18
CASSPYGSSVPPTYGYTF
>TRBJ1-2|.|16|TRBV2
CASSEAPRTANYGYTF
>TRBJ1-5|.|12|TRBV29-1
CSVGDGYQPQHF
>TRBJ2-5|once|15|TRBV5-1
CASSETSGGVQTQYF
>TRBJ1-1|.|15|TRBV5-5
CASSWVPGSNTEAFF
>TRBJ1-1|few|13|TRBV18
CASSREDRLEAFF
>TRBJ2-5|.|15|TRBV19
CASSLTGLPLETQYF
>TRBJ2-2|.|15|TRBV5-1
CASRRGQGATGELFF
>TRBJ2-7|.|13|TRBV25-1
CASATGSSYEQYF
>TRBJ1-2|once|12|TRBV19
CASSIVGYGYTF
>TRBJ1-4|.|15|TRBV15
CATSPRPEASEKLFF
>TRBJ2-1|once|15|TRBV6-5
CASSPTFGTKNEQFF
>TRBJ1-2|.|15|TRBV7-3
CASSPRTTGDAGYTF
>TRBJ2-6|.|18|TRBV19
CASSIGRGLRSGANVLTF
>TRBJ1-5|.|12|TRBV7-9
CASSYSRQPQHF
>TRBJ1-2|.|13|TRBV5-4
CASSKTGGHGYTF
>TRBJ2-7|.|15|TRBV9
CASSVATGGFYEQYF
>TRBJ2-1|.|15|TRBV5-1
CASSVLAGGRNEQFF
>TRBJ1-6|.|15|TRBV5-1
CASSPGGTDNSPLHF
>TRBJ1-5|.|16|TRBV27
CASSLVGGKDNQPQHF
>TRBJ2-6|.|16|TRBV10-3
CAISDPTVSGANVLTF
>TRBJ1-6|few|12|TRBV6-1
CASRDGPGPLHF
>TRBJ2-4|few|12|TRBV4-1
CASSQGLGIQYF
>TRBJ2-2|.|14|TRBV19
CASSISRVTGELFF
>TRBJ2-5|.|15|TRBV7-8
CASSSTPGQPGTQYF
>TRBJ2-6|.|13|TRBV2
CASSGSGANVLTF
>TRBJ2-2|.|12|TRBV6-6
CASLRNTGELFF